In this sample, the clone carrying this T cell receptor (beta chain) turned up once. This specimen comes from a study of siplizumab effects on memory and regulatory T cells. Germline CDR1 reads SGHDT; CDR2 reads YYEEEE. This CDR3 contains 13 residues. V was trimmed by 1 base and J by 2 bases, leaving 7 bases between them. The protocol was immunoSEQ multiplex PCR, while the TCRdb copy is restricted to in-frame clones and leaves out a portion. In the table there are some 70,000 clones, 80% to 90% of which are singletons. The sequence derives from a human donor in good health. J is TRBJ2-7 and V is TRBV5-6; D not resolved. The specimen was Tregs sorted from blood. CDR3 sequence reads: CASSLKGTYEQYF. As DNA, the CDR3 is TGTGCCAGCAGCTTGAAGGGTACCTACGAGCAGTACTTC.